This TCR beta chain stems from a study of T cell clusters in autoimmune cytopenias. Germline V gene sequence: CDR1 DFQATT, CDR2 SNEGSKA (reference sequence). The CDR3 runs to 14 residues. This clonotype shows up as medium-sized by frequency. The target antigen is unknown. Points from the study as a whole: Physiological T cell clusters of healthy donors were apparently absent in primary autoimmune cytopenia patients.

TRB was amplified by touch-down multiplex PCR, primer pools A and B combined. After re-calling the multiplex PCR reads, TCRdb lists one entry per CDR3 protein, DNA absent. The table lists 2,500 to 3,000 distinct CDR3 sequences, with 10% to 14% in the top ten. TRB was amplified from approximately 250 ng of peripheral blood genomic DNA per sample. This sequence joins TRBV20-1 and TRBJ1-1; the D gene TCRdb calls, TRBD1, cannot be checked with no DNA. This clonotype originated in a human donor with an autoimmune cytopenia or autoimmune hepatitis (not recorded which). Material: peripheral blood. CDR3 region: CSARMRGWDTEAFF.